This T cell receptor (beta chain) was documented in a study of OX40 agonist ivuxolimab in advanced cancers. General notes on the study: Ivuxolimab was a fully human IgG2 agonistic monoclonal antibody targeting the costimulatory receptor OX40 (CD134). Intravenous ivuxolimab was administered to patients every 2 weeks at six dose levels: 0.01, 0.1, 0.3, 1.5, 3 and 10 mg/kg. Among the approximately 50 dose-escalation patients, some 19 had hepatocellular carcinoma, some 15 melanoma, 9 renal cell carcinoma and 9 head and neck cancer. In the dose-escalation cohort, 82.7% of patients were male, and the mean age was roughly 60 years, with a range of roughly 20 to 80. Prior anti-PD-1, anti-PD-L1 or anti-CTLA-4 therapy was permitted, and checkpoint inhibitors had been received by 40% to 50% of dose-escalation patients. Partial responses occurred in three dose-escalation patients: two with cutaneous melanoma and one with hepatocellular carcinoma. The point of sequencing TCRbeta in the periphery was to test whether ivuxolimab changed TCR sequence diversity and drove clonal T-cell expansion. The paper reports the monotherapy dose-escalation portion (N ≈ 50 patients) of the phase I ivuxolimab trial. Broad study findings and their caveats: The antigen specificity of the clonally expanded peripheral T cells was not determined. After ivuxolimab, more expanded clones were found on average in CD8+ T cells than in CD4+ T cells. Clonal expansion of both CD4+ and CD8+ blood T cells was observed from baseline to week 6 at doses 0.1 to 3.0 mg/kg. In the 0.1-3.0 mg/kg groups, partial responders were among the patients with the lowest normalized peripheral clonal expansion, particularly in CD8+ T cells. Low levels of normalized T-cell clonal expansion were also shown by some nonresponding patients.

Based on the germline V gene (reference sequence), the CDR1 and CDR2 sequences are LNHDA and SQIVND. Between the V and J ends, shortened by 4 bases and 4 bases respectively, the junction contains 13 bases. There are 14 amino acids in the CDR3, from cysteine to phenylalanine inclusive. The sequence is cut down to CDR3 DNA, 42 bases in frame from base 1. With respect to this clone: It has no known antigen specificity. No quality values exist for individual bases; no much larger clone is one base distant.

Patients with autoimmune disease history or receiving systemic immunosuppression were excluded from the trial. Peripheral blood for TCR sequencing was collected from all dose cohorts at baseline, on cycle 4 day 1, and on cycle 7 day 1. The samples were taken from a phase I, first-in-human, multicenter, open-label dose-escalation trial of ivuxolimab. Adults with locally advanced or metastatic melanoma, renal cell carcinoma, hepatocellular carcinoma or head and neck squamous cell carcinoma were enrolled in the trial. Before TCR sequencing, CD4+ T cells and CD8+ T cells were sorted from peripheral blood as separate populations. To sequence the TCRbeta CDR3 region, genomic DNA was isolated from the sorted cells. The immunoSEQ Assay was used for sequencing of TCRbeta CDR3 regions. In its TCRdb copy, this immuneACCESS table keeps in-frame sequences only and misses some clones. Where compared with another copy, unresolved V genes explain less than half of these, and the others have no known cause. For this sample there are around 65,000 clones; less than 95% appear just once. In total, the top ten clones hold over 9.5% of the sample.

This TCR was recovered from an adult with an advanced solid tumor such as melanoma, head and neck, liver or kidney cancer. Recombination joined TRBV19 with TRBJ1-1, and TRBD1 may be the D gene, going by 5 matching bases. This sample comprised CD4+ or CD8+ T cells sorted from blood, obtained in a trial of the OX40 agonist ivuxolimab. The DNA is as follows: TGTGCCAGTAGTACCCGCGGGGGGGGCACTGAAGCTTTCTTT. Its translation reads: CASSTRGGGTEAFF.